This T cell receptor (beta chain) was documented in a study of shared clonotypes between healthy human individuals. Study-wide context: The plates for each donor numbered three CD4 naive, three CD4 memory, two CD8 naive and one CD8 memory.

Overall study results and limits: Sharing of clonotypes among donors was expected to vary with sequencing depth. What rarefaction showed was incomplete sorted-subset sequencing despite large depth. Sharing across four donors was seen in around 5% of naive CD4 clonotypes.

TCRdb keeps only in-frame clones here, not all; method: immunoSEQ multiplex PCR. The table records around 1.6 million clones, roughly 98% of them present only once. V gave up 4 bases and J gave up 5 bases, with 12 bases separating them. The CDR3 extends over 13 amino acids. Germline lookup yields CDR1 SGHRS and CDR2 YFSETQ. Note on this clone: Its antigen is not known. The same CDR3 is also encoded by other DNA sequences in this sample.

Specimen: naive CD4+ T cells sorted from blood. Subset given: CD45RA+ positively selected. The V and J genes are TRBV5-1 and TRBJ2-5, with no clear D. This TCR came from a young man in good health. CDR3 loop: CASSLGPRETQYF. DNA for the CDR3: TGCGCCAGCAGCCTTGGGCCTCGGGAGACCCAGTACTTC.